This entry lists 27 T cell receptor beta chains sequenced from one sample in a study of T cells in Graves' hyperthyroidism and ophthalmopathy. There were TCR beta CDR3 regions amplified from RNA transcripts. TCR CDR3 underwent first-round RT-PCR with the HTBI primer set. TCRdb analysed the multiplex PCR reads with MiXCR anew, one entry per CDR3 protein. The sample has under 650,000 distinct CDR3 sequences; 15% to 20% are singletons. Source material: blood. These receptors originate from a woman aged 25 to 45 with Graves' hyperthyroidism.

V is TRBV5-1 and J is TRBJ2-7, with D possibly being TRBD2 (6 bases). Germline V gives CDR1 SGHRS, CDR2 YFSETQ. CDR3 length: 16 residues. Between the trimmed V and J ends, which lost 1 base and 4 bases, there was a span of 18 bases. CDR3 in amino acids: CASSLLPPREEYEQYF. DNA for the CDR3: TGCGCCAGCAGCTTGCTCCCCCCCAGGGAGGAATACGAGCAGTACTTC.

The sample holds many counts of this clonotype. This CDR3 reads CASSSETMEQFF. The CDR3 DNA is TGTGCCAGCAGCTCCGAGACAATGGAGCAGTTCTTC. The rearrangement uses TRBV11-2 and TRBJ2-1, with D hard to call. The CDR3 consists of 12 residues. Trimming removed 4 bases at V and 10 bases at J, with 11 bases between. CDR1 and CDR2 (germline): SGHAT, FQNNGV.

The chain links TRBV25-1 to TRBJ2-5; D call uncertain. Germline values: CDR1 MGHDK, CDR2 SYGVNS. Trimming removed 3 bases from V and 0 bases from J, with 11 bases in between. The CDR3 covers 15 residues. CDR3 bases: TGTGCCAGCAGTGATGGGAAACGGTACCAAGAGACCCAGTACTTC. Translating it yields CASSDGKRYQETQYF.

V usage is TRBV7-9 and J usage is TRBJ1-5; D not certain. This CDR3 region has 13 residues. Germline CDR1 SEHNR, CDR2 FQNEAQ (reference sequence). Between the trimmed V and J ends, which lost 5 bases and 6 bases, there was a span of 11 bases. Written as DNA, the CDR3 is TGTGCCAGCAGCCAAACCAAGAGTCAGCCCCAGCATTTT. Protein: CASSQTKSQPQHF. The complete variable domain, with remaining parts taken from reference TRBV7-9 and TRBJ1-5, reads DTGVSQNPRHKITKRGQNVTFRCDPISEHNRLYWYRQTLGQGPEFLTYFQNEAQLEKSRLLSDRFSAERPKGSFSTLEIQRTEQGDSAMYLCASSQTKSQPQHFGDGTRLSIL.

This clonotype was seen only a few times. The chain employs TRBV5-1 and TRBJ1-1; possibly TRBD1 for D (6 bases). This CDR3 comprises 15 residues. Trimming took off 1 base at V and 2 bases at J, with 12 bases between the two ends. CDR1 SGHRS and CDR2 YFSETQ come from the germline V gene. The CDR3, as DNA: TGCGCCAGCAGCTTGCCCGGGACACAAAACACTGAAGCTTTCTTT. It codes for CASSLPGTQNTEAFF.

This clonotype was observed at least ten times. The V and J genes are TRBV6-1 and TRBJ2-5, with TRBD2 identical over 10 bases. The germline gives CDR1 MNHNS, CDR2 SASEGT. The CDR3 is 16 amino acids. The V segment lost 1 base and the J segment 0 bases; nucleotides outside the gene matches: 2. CDR3 protein: CASSEEAGGYQETQYF. CDR3 DNA sequence: TGTGCCAGCAGTGAAGAAGCGGGAGGGTACCAAGAGACCCAGTACTTC.

This clonotype has only a few counts. The rearrangement joins TRBV5-8 to TRBJ2-7; 9 nucleotides line up with TRBD1. The V gene's germline CDR1 is SGHTS and CDR2 YDEGEE. The CDR3 contains 16 residues. V lost 0 bases, J lost 1 base, and 5 bases stayed unmatched. The CDR3 sequence is CASSLGYGTGSYEQYF. CDR3 nucleotides: TGTGCCAGCAGCTTGGGATACGGGACAGGGTCCTACGAGCAGTACTTC.

V usage is TRBV11-3 and J usage is TRBJ2-5, with TRBD1 matching over 7 bases. Germline lookup yields CDR1 SGHNT and CDR2 YENEEA. V lost 1 base, J lost 7 bases, and 9 bases stayed unmatched. CDR3 size: 15 residues. The DNA for the CDR3 is TGTGCCAGCAGCTTAGGAGACAGGGAGTGGAGGACCCAGTACTTC. Encoded protein: CASSLGDREWRTQYF.

This clonotype has only a few counts. The V and J genes are TRBV6-2 or TRBV6-3 and TRBJ2-6; 7 bases fit TRBD2. V dropped 5 bases and J dropped 2; count of bases not matched to a gene: 12. Per germline, CDR1 MNHEY and CDR2 SVGEGT. The length of the CDR3 is 18 residues. CDR3 nucleotide sequence: TGTGCCAGCAGTCGCCTAGAGCGGGACTCCCCTGGGGCCAACGTCCTGACTTTC. Residues: CASSRLERDSPGANVLTF.

This clonotype was detected a few times. The genes are TRBV6-1 and TRBJ1-1; 8 nucleotides line up with TRBD1. This CDR3 has 13 residues. Germline V gene lookup returns CDR1 MNHNS and CDR2 SASEGT. V shed 6 bases and J 1 base; nucleotides not matched to a gene: 1. The CDR3 nucleotides read TGTGCCAGCAGGACAGGGGCGAACACTGAAGCTTTCTTT. Translation: CASRTGANTEAFF.

Ten or more counts support this clonotype. This sequence joins TRBV20-1 and TRBJ1-1; 9 bases agree with TRBD1. V gave up 6 bases and J gave up 0 bases; unmatched junction bases: 8. Germline V gene data show CDR1 as DFQATT and CDR2 as SNEGSKA (reference sequence). This CDR3 has 15 amino acids. As DNA, the CDR3 is TGCAGTGCGCCGGACAGGGGAGAAATGAACACTGAAGCTTTCTTT. Protein sequence: CSAPDRGEMNTEAFF.

This clonotype showed up many times. The chain has TRBV28 and TRBJ2-7; D could derive from TRBD1 or TRBD2 (5 bases each). This CDR3 spans 15 amino acids. Trimming removed 3 bases from V and 0 bases from J, with 12 bases in between. CDR1 and CDR2 from the germline V gene are MDHEN and SYDVKM. CDR3 residues: CASSLRDGPSYEQYF. Here the CDR3 DNA reads TGTGCCAGCAGTTTGAGGGACGGGCCCTCCTACGAGCAGTACTTC. The full variable domain, rest sourced from reference TRBV28 and TRBJ2-7, is DVKVTQSSRYLVKRTGEKVFLECVQDMDHENMFWYRQDPGLGLRLIYFSYDVKMKEKGDIPEGYSVSREKKERFSLILESASTNQTSMYLCASSLRDGPSYEQYFGPGTRLTVT.

This clonotype was recorded many times. The CDR3 loop reads CASSFPLAGGGETQYF. CDR3 nucleotides: TGTGCCAGCAGTTTCCCTCTAGCGGGAGGGGGAGAGACCCAGTACTTC. The rearrangement links TRBV28 to TRBJ2-5, with 12 bases lining up with TRBD2. V trimming: 3 bases; J trimming: 4 bases; junction bases outside the gene matches: 6. Germline assignment: CDR1 MDHEN and CDR2 SYDVKM. The CDR3 contains 16 residues.

This sequence joins TRBV12-3 or TRBV12-4 and TRBJ2-1; D is undetermined. This CDR3 has 17 amino acids. V dropped 3 bases and J dropped 2 bases, with 17 bases sitting between them. CDR3 nucleotide sequence: TGTGCCAGCAGTTTTCGGTTTGCGGAGATAGCCTACAATGAGCAGTTCTTC. This codes for CASSFRFAEIAYNEQFF.

This clonotype was found a few times. The chain combines TRBV3-1 with TRBJ2-1; 9 bases line up with TRBD2. Germline-derived CDR1 and CDR2 are LGHDT and YNNKEL (reference sequence). The CDR3 contains 16 residues. The V gene end was trimmed by 0 bases and the J gene end by 5 bases; junction bases not matched to a gene: 5. The CDR3 DNA reads as TGTGCCAGCAGCCAAGATCCTAGCGGGATCAACAATGAGCAGTTCTTC. Translated: CASSQDPSGINNEQFF.

This clonotype was observed a few times. The rearrangement joins TRBV11-2 to TRBJ2-2, with D tentatively TRBD2 (5 bases). In germline, CDR1 is SGHAT, CDR2 FQNNGV. The CDR3 covers 14 residues. Trimming took 5 bases from V and 4 from J, leaving 11 bases between them. The CDR3 DNA reads as TGTGCCAGCAGCCTAATAGGGAGCACCGGGGAGCTGTTTTTT. Its protein is CASSLIGSTGELFF. The full variable domain, in which reference TRBV11-2 and TRBJ2-2 provide the parts outside the CDR3, is EAGVAQSPRYKIIEKRQSVAFWCNPISGHATLYWYQQILGQGPKLLIQFQNNGVVDDSQLPKDRFSAERLKGVDSTLKIQPAKLEDSAVYLCASSLIGSTGELFFGEGSRLTVL.

The chain has TRBV5-1 and TRBJ2-1, with 9 bases matching TRBD2. With 3 bases clipped from V and 11 bases from J, the junction kept 9 bases outside the gene matches. CDR1 and CDR2 from the germline V gene are SGHRS and YFSETQ. CDR3 length: 14 residues. CDR3 sequence: CASSWGTSLLKQFF. Written as DNA, the CDR3 is TGCGCCAGCAGCTGGGGGACTAGCCTCCTTAAGCAGTTCTTC.

This clonotype was observed at least ten times. This chain joins TRBV11-1 and TRBJ2-5; D possibly corresponds to TRBD1 (6 bases). The CDR3 runs 16 residues. Trimming removed 3 bases from V and 2 bases from J, with 16 bases in between. The germline V gene has CDR1 SGHAT and CDR2 FQDESV (reference sequence). CDR3: CASSFPGETTQETQYF. In nucleotides, the CDR3 is TGTGCCAGCAGCTTCCCAGGGGAGACAACTCAAGAGACCCAGTACTTC.

This clonotype has a count of ten or more. The rearrangement uses TRBV28 and TRBJ1-1; D is uncertain. The CDR3 length is 13 residues. The V gene lost 6 bases and the J gene lost 1 base, with 9 bases spanning the gap. Germline loops: CDR1 MDHEN, CDR2 SYDVKM. The CDR3 is CASSSSENTEAFF. CDR3 DNA sequence: TGTGCCAGCAGCAGCTCGGAGAACACTGAAGCTTTCTTT.

The V and J genes are TRBV7-9 and TRBJ2-7; 7 bases line up with TRBD2. Germline CDR1 is SEHNR and CDR2 is FQNEAQ (reference sequence). The length of the CDR3 is 15 residues. J gave up 2 bases and V 7 bases, and 11 bases lay outside the gene matches. The CDR3 DNA reads as TGTGCCAGCACCCCAGAGGCTAGCGGCCCCTACGAGCAGTACTTC. This sequence encodes CASTPEASGPYEQYF. The entire variable domain, with the rest obtained from reference TRBV7-9 and TRBJ2-7, is as follows: DTGVSQNPRHKITKRGQNVTFRCDPISEHNRLYWYRQTLGQGPEFLTYFQNEAQLEKSRLLSDRFSAERPKGSFSTLEIQRTEQGDSAMYLCASTPEASGPYEQYFGPGTRLTVT.

This clonotype was observed at least ten times. J is TRBJ2-1 and V is TRBV11-2; 9 bases map to TRBD1. The CDR3 has 15 amino acids. Germline lookup yields CDR1 SGHAT and CDR2 FQNNGV. J lost 8 bases, V lost 0 bases, and 5 bases had no gene match. Here the CDR3 reads CASSLDGTGGDEQFF. CDR3 nucleotides: TGTGCCAGCAGCTTAGATGGTACAGGGGGCGATGAGCAGTTCTTC.

CDR3 region: CAISESDRAGQNEQFF. CDR3 in DNA: TGTGCCATCAGTGAGTCCGACCGGGCCGGGCAGAATGAGCAGTTCTTC. This sequence joins TRBV10-3 and TRBJ2-1; D is uncertain. The CDR3 is 16 residues long. Trimming left V 0 bases short and J 7 bases short, with 16 bases between. CDR1 ENHRY and CDR2 SYGVKD come from the germline V gene.

This clonotype was seen repeatedly, ten times or more. V and J are TRBV11-2 and TRBJ2-7, with D uncertain. Germline V gene data show CDR1 as SGHAT and CDR2 as FQNNGV. The CDR3 extends over 12 amino acids. V was shortened by 5 bases and J by 3 bases, with 8 bases between the two germline ends. Here the CDR3 reads CASSTWNYEQYF. DNA of the CDR3: TGTGCCAGCAGCACATGGAACTACGAGCAGTACTTC.

The J gene is TRBJ2-7, the V gene TRBV6-2 or TRBV6-3; either TRBD1 or TRBD2 may fit D (5 bases each). Germline V lookup: CDR1 MNHEY, CDR2 SVGEGT. The ends were cut back, 7 bases at V and 4 bases at J, with 20 bases in the middle. There are 15 residues in the CDR3. The CDR3 reads CASNSGTLSKYEQYF. The CDR3 nucleotides are TGTGCCAGCAACTCAGGGACGTTATCGAAATACGAGCAGTACTTC.

V is TRBV7-2 and J is TRBJ1-1, with D maybe TRBD1 (5 bases). CDR3 length: 16 amino acids. V was trimmed by 5 bases and J by 5 bases, leaving 21 bases between them. The germline CDR1 and CDR2 sequences are SGHTA and FQGNSA. The chain's CDR3 is CASSPNHRGWWTEAFF. CDR3 DNA: TGTGCCAGCAGCCCGAACCATAGGGGATGGTGGACTGAAGCTTTCTTT.

The chain uses TRBV28 and TRBJ2-7; the D is unclear. There are 14 residues in the CDR3. V lost 2 bases and J lost 8, with 16 bases in between. The germline gives CDR1 MDHEN, CDR2 SYDVKM. This chain's CDR3 is CASSLEQLGKKQYF. The CDR3 DNA reads TGTGCCAGCAGTTTAGAACAGTTAGGGAAAAAGCAGTACTTC.

The sample holds many counts of this clonotype. The chain employs TRBV28 and TRBJ2-1; 12 bases are a match to TRBD2. The CDR3 length is 15 residues. Germline V gene sequence: CDR1 MDHEN, CDR2 SYDVKM. Trimming removed 4 bases from V and 10 bases from J; junction bases left unmatched: 8. In DNA, the CDR3 is TGTGCCAGCAGTTCCGGACTAGCGGGGCCCTTGGAGCAGTTCTTC. This encodes CASSSGLAGPLEQFF. The full variable domain, with the rest looked up from reference TRBV28 and TRBJ2-1, is DVKVTQSSRYLVKRTGEKVFLECVQDMDHENMFWYRQDPGLGLRLIYFSYDVKMKEKGDIPEGYSVSREKKERFSLILESASTNQTSMYLCASSSGLAGPLEQFFGPGTRLTVL.